This T cell receptor (beta chain) was profiled in a study of spatial heterogeneity in lung cancer. TCRdb used MiXCR to reprocess the 5' RACE reads, holding one entry per CDR3 protein. The sample consists of 95,000 to 130,000 distinct CDR3 sequences, over 9% of them appearing once. Time point specified: blood at routine non-recurrence follow-up after resection. From tumor, nontumor lung or frozen PBMC, whole RNA was taken unsorted for sequencing. This clonotype was found a few times. Here the sequenced sample was PBMCs, taken at follow-up. The clonotype originates from a male donor with early-stage non-small cell lung cancer.

The DNA for the CDR3 is TGCGCCAGCAGCCAAGAATCTAGCGGGGAGACCCAGTACTTC. Encoded protein: CASSQESSGETQYF. V gene TRBV4-1 combines with J gene TRBJ2-5; 8 nucleotides align to TRBD2. The CDR3 has 14 amino acids. Germline loops: CDR1 MGHRA, CDR2 YSYEKL. J was trimmed by 5 bases and V by 0 bases; bases with no gene match: 2.